The 23 T cell receptor beta chains in this list originate from one sample, sequenced in a study of technical replicates of blood from a few donors. Clones were read by immunoSEQ multiplex PCR, and TCRdb kept only the in-frame ones, dropping some. The sample contains over 50,000 clones, approximately 84% of which appear only once. The sample taken for sequencing was PBMCs. The receptor source for this set is a human donor in good health. Some clones in this sample may be carry-over from other donors' samples.

This clone has only one observation. V is TRBV11-2 and J is TRBJ2-1; D may be TRBD2 (5 bases). The CDR3 is 13 residues long. Germline-derived CDR1 and CDR2 are SGHAT and FQNNGV. V was pared by 1 base and J by 7 bases, with 8 bases between. The CDR3 bases are TGTGCCAGCAGCTTAGTCGGCGGGAATGAGCAGTTCTTC. Its protein product is CASSLVGGNEQFF.

V usage is TRBV19 and J usage is TRBJ2-7; no definite D call. V lost 4 bases and J 3 bases, leaving 4 bases between the germline ends. The CDR3 runs 11 residues. Germline V gene data show CDR1 as LNHDA and CDR2 as SQIVND (reference sequence). The CDR3 loop reads CASSTFYEQYF. CDR3 DNA sequence: TGTGCCAGTAGTACCTTCTACGAGCAGTACTTC.

This clone was counted between two and nine times. The V and J genes are TRBV7-9 and TRBJ2-7, with a possible D match to TRBD1 (5 bases). The CDR3 has 16 residues. Looked up from germline, CDR1 is SEHNR and CDR2 is FQNEAQ (reference sequence). Trimming left V 0 bases short and J 5 bases short, with 17 bases between. Written as DNA, the CDR3 is TGTGCCAGCAGCTTAGCAGGGGCTTCTGAGGTCGACGAGCAGTACTTC. It encodes CASSLAGASEVDEQYF.

The table lists this clone with a count of one. The chain uses TRBV5-1 and TRBJ2-3; tentatively, D is TRBD2 (6 bases). Germline V CDR1 and CDR2: SGHRS, YFSETQ. The ends were cut back, 0 bases at V and 7 bases at J, with 15 bases in the middle. The CDR3 runs to 15 residues. Here the CDR3 DNA reads TGCGCCAGCAGCTTGGAGGGACTCCGCATGAATACGCAGTATTTT. It codes for CASSLEGLRMNTQYF.

The chain is built from TRBV5-4 and TRBJ2-5; 8 nucleotides align to TRBD2. CDR1 SGHNT and CDR2 YYREEE come from the germline V gene (reference sequence). The V segment lost 7 bases and the J segment 3 bases; nucleotides outside the gene matches: 8. The CDR3 is 14 amino acids. In DNA form, the CDR3 reads TGTGCCAGCTCCCGACGGCGGGGGGAAGAGACCCAGTACTTC. Its translation is CASSRRRGEETQYF.

This clone appeared a few times. The chain recombines TRBV5-1 with TRBJ2-1, with D tentatively TRBD2 (6 bases). This CDR3 comprises 14 residues. With 5 bases removed from V and 0 bases from J, the gap between germline ends came to 9 bases. CDR1 and CDR2 (germline): SGHRS, YFSETQ. DNA for the CDR3: TGCGCCAGCAGTCCGGGGGACTCCTACAATGAGCAGTTCTTC. It codes for CASSPGDSYNEQFF.

This chain joins TRBV7-9 and TRBJ2-3; TRBD2 agrees at 12 bases. The germline CDR1 and CDR2 sequences are SEHNR and FQNEAQ (reference sequence). This CDR3 is 18 amino acids long. Unmatched junction bases numbered 11, after V lost 2 bases and J lost 5 bases. CDR3 coding DNA: TGTGCCAGCAGCTTAAAAGTCAGACTAGCGGGAGTAGTAGATACGCAGTATTTT. This encodes CASSLKVRLAGVVDTQYF.

This clone occurred many times. V and J are TRBV5-1 and TRBJ1-1, with 8 bases aligning to TRBD1. Per the germline V gene, CDR1 is SGHRS and CDR2 is YFSETQ. The CDR3 is made up of 15 amino acids. Trimming at V came to 6 bases and at J to 8 bases, leaving 15 bases not matched to a gene. This CDR3 reads CASNNRETGAGEAFF. In DNA, the CDR3 is TGCGCCAGCAACAATAGAGAGACAGGGGCAGGGGAAGCTTTCTTT.

The rearrangement joins TRBV5-6 to TRBJ2-3; 15 bases fit TRBD2. V gave up 3 bases and J gave up 4 bases; unmatched junction bases: 9. Per germline, CDR1 SGHDT and CDR2 YYEEEE. The CDR3 has 18 residues. CDR3 region: CASSSWTSGGAVSDTQYF. CDR3 in DNA: TGTGCCAGCAGCTCGTGGACTAGCGGGGGGGCCGTGTCAGATACGCAGTATTTT.

The chain combines TRBV9 with TRBJ1-5; D call uncertain. Trimming took 0 bases from V and 7 from J, leaving 8 bases between them. This CDR3 comprises 13 residues. The germline V gene has CDR1 SGDLS and CDR2 YYNGEE. The CDR3 DNA reads TGTGCCAGCAGCGTAGCTGGGGAGCAGCCCCAGCATTTT. Translating it yields CASSVAGEQPQHF.

CDR3 sequence (DNA): TGTGCCAGCAGTGTTACAGGGACTAATGAAAAACTGTTTTTT. Encoded protein: CASSVTGTNEKLFF. The chain links TRBV2 to TRBJ1-4; a possible D gene is TRBD1 (6 bases). The CDR3 sequence is 14 residues long. Germline loops: CDR1 SNHLY, CDR2 FYNNEI. Trimming took off 4 bases at V and 2 bases at J, with 8 bases between the two ends.

The chain employs TRBV18 and TRBJ2-1, with TRBD1 identical over 7 bases. This CDR3 contains 15 residues. Per germline, CDR1 KGHSH and CDR2 LQKENI. Trimming removed 0 bases from V and 6 bases from J; junction bases left unmatched: 5. The CDR3 reads CASSPPRQGPNEQFF. Here the CDR3 DNA reads TGTGCCAGCTCACCACCTCGACAGGGCCCCAATGAGCAGTTCTTC.

This chain links TRBV7-2 with TRBJ1-6; D may be TRBD1 (6 bases). This CDR3 is built from 14 residues. With 4 bases removed from V and 7 bases from J, the gap between germline ends came to 11 bases. Germline CDR1 reads SGHTA; CDR2 reads FQGNSA. Here the CDR3 reads CASSSPQGNSPLHF. The CDR3 DNA reads TGTGCCAGCAGCTCCCCCCAGGGGAATTCACCCCTCCACTTT. Complete variable domain (other parts from reference TRBV7-2 and TRBJ1-6): GAGVSQSPSNKVTEKGKDVELRCDPISGHTALYWYRQSLGQGLEFLIYFQGNSAPDKSGLPSDRFSAERTGGSVSTLTIQRTQQEDSAVYLCASSSPQGNSPLHFGNGTRLTVT.

The J gene is TRBJ2-7, the V gene TRBV27, with 11 bases aligning to TRBD1. Germline trimming cut 3 bases from V and 5 bases from J; bases unmatched to any gene: 3. Germline V CDR1 and CDR2: MNHEY, SMNVEV (reference sequence). The CDR3 runs to 14 residues. The chain's CDR3 is CASSFWTGGNEQYF. The CDR3 DNA sequence: TGTGCCAGCAGTTTTTGGACAGGGGGCAACGAGCAGTACTTC.

The chain couples TRBV2 to TRBJ1-1; weak D call: TRBD1 (6 bases). CDR1 is SNHLY and CDR2 is FYNNEI in the germline V gene. The length of the CDR3 is 16 residues. V was cut by 0 bases and J by 5 bases, with 16 bases left in between. The CDR3 DNA reads as TGTGCCAGCAGTGAAGCGCTAGGAGGGGGGGCGACTGAAGCTTTCTTT. It yields the protein CASSEALGGGATEAFF.

This clone is a singleton in its sample. The V and J genes are TRBV7-9 and TRBJ1-2, with TRBD1 matching over 7 bases. The CDR3 has 14 amino acids. From germline, CDR1 is SEHNR and CDR2 FQNEAQ (reference sequence). The junction had 6 bases not matched to a gene; V was cut back by 4 bases and J by 4 bases. This CDR3 is CASSSGGGGYGYTF. In DNA form, the CDR3 reads TGTGCCAGCAGCTCGGGAGGGGGCGGCTATGGCTACACCTTC.

The rearrangement links TRBV27 to TRBJ1-5, with D hard to call. This CDR3 is 12 amino acids long. V was cut by 8 bases and J by 2 bases, with 7 bases left in between. Germline CDR1 is MNHEY and CDR2 is SMNVEV (reference sequence). The CDR3 protein is CASREGNQPQHF. For the CDR3, the DNA is TGTGCCAGCCGGGAGGGCAATCAGCCCCAGCATTTT.

V gene TRBV4-3 combines with J gene TRBJ1-1; a weak D match, TRBD1 (5 bases). V was pared by 1 base and J by 1 base, with 7 bases between. The CDR3 is 14 residues long. Germline lookup yields CDR1 LGHNA and CDR2 YSLEER. The DNA for the CDR3 is TGCGCCAGCAGCCAAGGGACAAGGAACACTGAAGCTTTCTTT. Translating gives CASSQGTRNTEAFF.

The J gene is TRBJ2-2, the V gene TRBV5-4; 9 bases map to TRBD1. CDR1 and CDR2 from the germline V gene are SGHNT and YYREEE (reference sequence). V lost 4 bases to trimming and J lost 4 bases; unmatched junction nucleotides: 14. This CDR3 comprises 18 residues. The CDR3: CASSVGNRGRVGTGELFF. The CDR3 DNA follows: TGTGCCAGCAGCGTGGGGAACAGGGGGCGTGTCGGCACCGGGGAGCTGTTTTTT.

In its sample, this clone was seen once. This sequence joins TRBV19 and TRBJ2-5; tentative D call: TRBD2 (6 bases). Germline CDR1 reads LNHDA; CDR2 reads SQIVND (reference sequence). Trimming took 2 bases from V and 1 from J, leaving 14 bases between them. There are 16 residues in the CDR3. As DNA, the CDR3 is TGTGCCAGTAGTATAAGGGGAGCTAGCGCCCAAGAGACCCAGTACTTC. Translated: CASSIRGASAQETQYF.

The gene calls are TRBV7-6 and TRBJ2-4; TRBD2 aligns across 8 bases. With 5 bases clipped from V and 9 bases from J, the junction kept 18 bases outside the gene matches. From germline, CDR1 is SGHVS and CDR2 FNYEAQ. This CDR3 spans 17 amino acids. CDR3 nucleotide sequence: TGTGCCAGCAGCCCCTTCAAAGATAGCGGGGCCGAGGCCATTCAGTACTTC. Protein sequence: CASSPFKDSGAEAIQYF.

The rearrangement uses TRBV6-5 and TRBJ2-5; TRBD1 is a possible D gene (6 bases). Germline CDR1 is MNHEY and CDR2 is SVGAGI. This CDR3 contains 12 residues. Deletions cut 2 bases from V and 5 bases from J, with 6 bases between. The chain's CDR3 is CASSYDRETQYF. CDR3 DNA: TGTGCCAGCAGTTACGACAGGGAGACCCAGTACTTC.

J is TRBJ1-1 and V is TRBV28; 7 bases match TRBD1. CDR1 and CDR2 from the germline V gene are MDHEN and SYDVKM. V shed 6 bases and J 1 base; nucleotides not matched to a gene: 5. The CDR3 runs to 14 residues. This chain's CDR3 is CASSPGQPNTEAFF. In DNA form, the CDR3 reads TGTGCCAGCAGCCCGGGACAGCCGAACACTGAAGCTTTCTTT.